This paragraph covers one T cell receptor beta chain sequence. DNA loading was fixed at approximately 350 ng for all bulk PBMC samples. Profiling relied on immunoSEQ multiplex PCR, and the TCRdb table lists in-frame clones only, not all of them. The sample includes under 8,500 clones, more than 70% of them seen just once. The record originates from a study of blood T cell dynamics during melanoma immunotherapy. Time point in this sample: week 3, after first cycle of checkpoint inhibitor. At 12 weeks after first infusion, RECIST 1.1 defined response for most patients. V lost 6 bases, J lost 3 bases, and 15 bases lay in between. Germline CDR1 reads LNHNV; CDR2 reads YYDKDF (reference sequence). The CDR3 extends over 15 amino acids.

This chain uses TRBV15 with TRBJ2-4; D unresolved. The source material was blood, sampled from a patient treated with checkpoint blockade. The receptor was isolated from a human donor with melanoma. The CDR3, as DNA: TGTGCCACCAGTGAGACCCTGTTGGGCAAAAACATTCAGTACTTC. Its protein product is CATSETLLGKNIQYF.